What follows are 6 T cell receptor beta chains derived from one specimen sequenced in a study of OX40 agonist ivuxolimab in advanced cancers. Libraries were prepared by immunoSEQ multiplex PCR; TCRdb keeps only in-frame clonotypes and omits some of them. The profile shows several thousand clones, about four fifths of them singletons. The source was CD4+ or CD8+ T cells sorted from blood, collected in a trial of the OX40 agonist ivuxolimab. The receptors here all came from an adult with an advanced solid tumor such as melanoma, head and neck, liver or kidney cancer.

V is TRBV2 and J is TRBJ2-1; D perhaps matches TRBD2 (5 bases). V was trimmed by 6 bases and J by 4 bases, leaving 13 bases between them. Germline V gene data show CDR1 as SNHLY and CDR2 as FYNNEI. This CDR3 spans 14 amino acids. The CDR3: CASRIRGRYNEQFF. CDR3 DNA: TGTGCCAGCAGGATTCGCGGGCGGTACAATGAGCAGTTCTTC.

This sequence joins TRBV7-9 and TRBJ2-7; no reliable D call. Germline CDR1 reads SEHNR; CDR2 reads FQNEAQ (reference sequence). V lost 5 bases and J lost 2, with 7 bases in between. This CDR3 is built from 12 residues. CDR3 sequence reads: CASSRTPYEQYF. CDR3 DNA: TGTGCCAGCAGCCGGACGCCCTACGAGCAGTACTTC.

Points on this clone: At one end, the junction sequence differs from germline, possibly due to a read error. J is TRBJ1-2 and V is TRBV7-9, with D possibly being TRBD1 (5 bases). CDR1 is SEHNR, CDR2 FQNEAQ, per germline (reference sequence). The CDR3 is 15 amino acids. The CDR3 DNA follows: TGTGCCAGCAGCCGAATGGGGGACCCAAACTATGGCCACACCTTC. Protein sequence: CASSRMGDPNYGHTF. The whole variable domain, remainder taken from reference TRBV7-9 and TRBJ1-2, is DTGVSQNPRHKITKRGQNVTFRCDPISEHNRLYWYRQTLGQGPEFLTYFQNEAQLEKSRLLSDRFSAERPKGSFSTLEIQRTEQGDSAMYLCASSRMGDPNYGHTFGSGTRLTVV.

The chain is built from TRBV7-2 and TRBJ2-5; D is uncertain. V was clipped by 4 bases and J by 5 bases, with 17 bases between them. Germline values: CDR1 SGHTA, CDR2 FQGNSA. CDR3 length equals 15 residues. The CDR3 region has the DNA TGTGCCAGCAGCTCGTGGGTGGGGTCAAGGGAGACCCAGTACTTC. Its translation: CASSSWVGSRETQYF. The whole variable domain, filled in from reference TRBV7-2 and TRBJ2-5, reads GAGVSQSPSNKVTEKGKDVELRCDPISGHTALYWYRQSLGQGLEFLIYFQGNSAPDKSGLPSDRFSAERTGGSVSTLTIQRTQQEDSAVYLCASSSWVGSRETQYFGPGTRLLVL.

The V gene is TRBV4-3, the J gene TRBJ2-7; TRBD2 matches 9 bases. V lost 0 bases to trimming and J lost 2 bases; unmatched junction nucleotides: 8. This CDR3 has 17 residues. Germline CDR1 LGHNA, CDR2 YSLEER. Here the CDR3 DNA reads TGCGCCAGCAGCCAAGAGGAGTGGCGGGGGGGCACCTACGAGCAGTACTTC. This codes for CASSQEEWRGGTYEQYF.

The chain is built from TRBV11-2 and TRBJ1-1; D unclear. In germline, CDR1 is SGHAT, CDR2 FQNNGV. This CDR3 is built from 14 residues. V was cut by 6 bases and J by 0 bases, with 11 bases left in between. The DNA for the CDR3 is TGTGCCAGCAGAGACTGGGGAATGAACACTGAAGCTTTCTTT. Its protein product is CASRDWGMNTEAFF.